This TCR beta chain originates from a study of vaccination and CD4 T cells after COVID-19. This clonotype showed up just a few times. Its matching antigen is unknown. Time point in this sample: late sampling 161 to 241 days after vaccination in three convalescent patients. Treatment denoted: roughly 11-day PBMC culture with coronavirus spike peptide pools or control peptides (ViraFEST assay). Sequencing of cultured CD4+ T cell DNA used the Oncomine TCR Beta short-read assay. TCRdb itself ran the PCR reads through MiXCR, one entry per CDR3 protein. The table has roughly 26,000 distinct CDR3 sequences, 35% to 40% seen once. The receptor's source is a human donor who had recovered from COVID-19. The sample here was CD4+ T cells from blood, cultured in vitro, taken about 7 months after SARS-CoV-2 vaccination.

The CDR3, as DNA: TGCAGTGCCTCCTCCACTAGTAGGGCAGATACGCAGTATTTT. Translating gives CSASSTSRADTQYF. J is TRBJ2-3 and V is TRBV20-1, with a tentative D call TRBD2 (5 bases). V was clipped by 6 bases and J by 4 bases, with 17 bases between them. The germline V gene encodes CDR1 DFQATT and CDR2 SNEGSKA (reference sequence). The CDR3 sequence is 14 residues long.